This T cell receptor (beta chain) was documented in a study of blood T cells in healthy people across ages. A second roughly 6 to 12 cycle PCR used barcoded and J-beta primers. Each CDR3 protein is one row after TCRdb ran MiXCR on the 5' RACE reads. Altogether about 1.4 million distinct CDR3 sequences are present, approximately 59% being singletons, with the ten largest covering under 8.5%. The specimen was blood. This sequence originates from a man between 18 and 35 years old in good health.

The CDR3 sequence: CSAIAAGDSPLHF. CDR3 bases: TGCAGTGCTATAGCGGCAGGGGATTCACCCCTCCACTTT. V gene TRBV20-1 combines with J gene TRBJ1-6; TRBD1 is a possible D gene (6 bases). V shed 4 bases and J shed 8 bases, with 12 bases lying between them. The germline V gene encodes CDR1 DFQATT and CDR2 SNEGSKA (reference sequence). This CDR3 has 13 amino acids.